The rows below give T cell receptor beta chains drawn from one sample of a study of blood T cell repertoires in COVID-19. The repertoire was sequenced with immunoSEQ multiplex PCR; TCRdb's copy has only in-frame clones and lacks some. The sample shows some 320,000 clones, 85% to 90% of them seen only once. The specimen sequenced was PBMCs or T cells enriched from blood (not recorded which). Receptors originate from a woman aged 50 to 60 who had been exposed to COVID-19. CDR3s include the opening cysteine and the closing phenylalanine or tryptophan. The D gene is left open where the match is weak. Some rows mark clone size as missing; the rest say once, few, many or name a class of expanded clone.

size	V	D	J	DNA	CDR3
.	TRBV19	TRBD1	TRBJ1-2	TGTGCCAGTAGTATGTCCCGGACAGGGGCGATCTATGGCTACACCTTC	CASSMSRTGAIYGYTF
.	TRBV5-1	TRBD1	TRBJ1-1	TGCGCCAGCAGCTCTAGACAGGGGGCGACTGAAGCTTTCTTT	CASSSRQGATEAFF
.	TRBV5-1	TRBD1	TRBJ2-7	TGCGCCAGCAGCTTGTTGACAGGGGGCACCTACTACGAGCAGTACTTC	CASSLLTGGTYYEQYF
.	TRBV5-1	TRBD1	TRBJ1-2	TGCGCCAGCAGCTTAGGAGGGGGCGAGGGGAACTATGGCTACACCTTC	CASSLGGGEGNYGYTF
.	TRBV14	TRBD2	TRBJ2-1	TGTGCCAGCAGCCCTCAGCGGGGGGGAAACAATGAGCAGTTCTTC	CASSPQRGGNNEQFF
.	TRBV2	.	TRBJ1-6	TGTGCCAGCAGTGGGGCCGGACTCGAGCTCCACTTT	CASSGAGLELHF
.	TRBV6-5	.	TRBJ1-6	TGTGCCAGCAGAAGGACGGGAGGAGTAGGTTCACCCCTCCACTTT	CASRRTGGVGSPLHF
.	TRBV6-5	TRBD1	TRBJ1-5	TGTGCCAGCAGTTACTCCGGGACAGGGGTGCTTCAGCCCCAGCATTTT	CASSYSGTGVLQPQHF
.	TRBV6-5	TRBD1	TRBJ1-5	TGTGCCAGCAGTTACCGGGACAGGGGTGGCAATCAGCCCCAGCATTTT	CASSYRDRGGNQPQHF
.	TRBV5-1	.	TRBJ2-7	TGCGCCAGCAGCTTGCCACAGCCCACCTACGAGCAGTACTTC	CASSLPQPTYEQYF
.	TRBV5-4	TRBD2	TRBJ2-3	TGTGCCAGCAGCTTACTCCTAGCGGGGGGGCCTACTCTGGCGCAGTATTTT	CASSLLLAGGPTLAQYF
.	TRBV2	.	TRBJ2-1	TGTGCCAGCGGCCCGAGGTCCAATGAGCAGTTCTTC	CASGPRSNEQFF
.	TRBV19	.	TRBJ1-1	TGTGCCAGTATCAGGATGAACACTGAAGCTTTCTTT	CASIRMNTEAFF
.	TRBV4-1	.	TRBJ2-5	TGCGCCAGCAGCCAAGTAGTGCTACCGATACAAGAGACCCAGTACTTC	CASSQVVLPIQETQYF
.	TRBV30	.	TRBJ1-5	TGTGCCTGGAGTTTTAGTGGTAATCAGCCCCAGCATTTT	CAWSFSGNQPQHF
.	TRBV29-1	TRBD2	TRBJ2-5	TGCAGCGTTGAGGTAGCGGGGGCCCTCCAGGAGACCCAGTACTTC	CSVEVAGALQETQYF
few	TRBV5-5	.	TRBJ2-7	TGTGCCAGCAGCTTGAACTGGAGTGGGGAGCAGTACTTC	CASSLNWSGEQYF
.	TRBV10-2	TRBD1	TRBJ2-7	TGCGCCAGCTCAGGGACAGGGGTCAACGAGCAGTACTTC	CASSGTGVNEQYF
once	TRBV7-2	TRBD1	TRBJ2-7	TGTGCCAGCAGCTTAGGTACAGGGGGCTCTTACGAGCAGTACTTC	CASSLGTGGSYEQYF
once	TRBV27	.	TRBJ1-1	TGTGCCAGCAGAATAACAGGGTTGAACACTGAAGCTTTCTTT	CASRITGLNTEAFF
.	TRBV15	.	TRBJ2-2	TGTGCCACCAGCAGAGATTGGACAACAGGAGAGGAGCTGTTTTTT	CATSRDWTTGEELFF
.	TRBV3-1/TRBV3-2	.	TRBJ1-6	TGTGCCAGCAGCCAAGTCCGTGGCGGGGGGCGGACCTATAATTCACCCCTCCACTTT	CASSQVRGGGRTYNSPLHF
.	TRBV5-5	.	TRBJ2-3	TGTGCCAGCAGCCCAACCGGACTGGTCCGGGATACGCAGTATTTT	CASSPTGLVRDTQYF
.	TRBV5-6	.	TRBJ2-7	TGTGCCAGCAAACGGGCAGGGGCCTTGTACGAGCAGTACTTC	CASKRAGALYEQYF
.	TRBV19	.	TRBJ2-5	TGTGCCAGTAGTCCGGGACACAGCCCTCGGACCCAGTACTTC	CASSPGHSPRTQYF
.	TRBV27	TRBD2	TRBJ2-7	TGTGCCAGCAGTCTGACTAGCGGGGGGACTGCCTACGAGCAGTACTTC	CASSLTSGGTAYEQYF
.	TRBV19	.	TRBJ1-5	TGTGCCAGTAGAACCTTACTTGCGGGGGTAGATCAGCCCCAGCATTTT	CASRTLLAGVDQPQHF
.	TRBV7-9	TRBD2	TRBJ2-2	TGTGCCAGCAGCTTCGCTAGCGGGGGGGCAGGAGGGGAGCTGTTTTTT	CASSFASGGAGGELFF
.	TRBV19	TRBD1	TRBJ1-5	TGTGCCTGCGGGACAGGGTGGGGACAGCCCCAGCATTTT	CACGTGWGQPQHF
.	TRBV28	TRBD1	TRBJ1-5	TGTGCCAGCAGTTCCACCTACAGGGGGCCTCAGCCCCAGCATTTT	CASSSTYRGPQPQHF